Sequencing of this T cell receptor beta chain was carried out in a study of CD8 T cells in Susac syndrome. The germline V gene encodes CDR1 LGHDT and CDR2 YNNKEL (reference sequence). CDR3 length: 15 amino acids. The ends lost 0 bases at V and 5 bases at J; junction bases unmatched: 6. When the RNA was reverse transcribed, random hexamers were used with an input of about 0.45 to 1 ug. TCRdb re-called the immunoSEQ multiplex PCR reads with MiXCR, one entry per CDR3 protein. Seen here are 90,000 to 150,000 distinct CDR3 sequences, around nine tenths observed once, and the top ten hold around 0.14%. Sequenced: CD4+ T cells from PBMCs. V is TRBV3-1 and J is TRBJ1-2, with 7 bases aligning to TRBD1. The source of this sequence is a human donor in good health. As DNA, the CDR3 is TGTGCCAGCAGCCAAGATATGGGACAGAAGTATGGCTACACCTTC. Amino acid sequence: CASSQDMGQKYGYTF.